The 12 T cell receptor beta chains below all came from one sample that was sequenced in a study of blood T cells in healthy people across ages. A J-beta primer mix and a sample-barcoded 5' primer were used in a second PCR of roughly 7 to 12 cycles. TCRdb reanalysed the 5' RACE reads using MiXCR and keeps one entry per CDR3 protein. The table records about 1.7 million distinct CDR3 sequences, 28% of them present only once. The sequencing input was blood. The receptor set was obtained from a woman in her 30s in good health.

The V and J genes are TRBV4-3 and TRBJ2-3; 8 bases line up with TRBD2. The trim removed 0 bases at V and 5 bases at J, leaving 10 bases unmatched. The CDR3 extends over 17 amino acids. Germline V gene sequence: CDR1 LGHNA, CDR2 YSLEER. The CDR3 reads CASSQDGGGLGQDTQYF. CDR3 in DNA: TGCGCCAGCAGCCAAGATGGGGGGGGACTAGGGCAAGATACGCAGTATTTT.

This chain uses TRBV7-2 with TRBJ2-2, with D unresolved. CDR3 length: 12 amino acids. V lost 6 bases, J lost 8 bases, and 10 bases lay in between. CDR1 and CDR2 from the germline V gene are SGHTA and FQGNSA. CDR3 in amino acids: CASSREIGELFF. The CDR3 DNA reads TGTGCCAGCAGTAGAGAGATAGGGGAGCTGTTTTTT.

About this clonotype: A single base separates this from a much larger clone, so it may be a read error. V and J are TRBV6-2 or TRBV6-3 and TRBJ2-5, with D perhaps matching TRBD1 (5 bases). With 6 bases removed from V and 5 bases from J, the gap between germline ends came to 13 bases. The CDR3 has 13 residues. CDR1 is MNHEY and CDR2 is SVGEGT in the germline V gene. CDR3 sequence (DNA): TGTGCCAGCAGGAGCCCCTACAGGGAGACCCAGTACTTC. As protein: CASRSPYRETQYF.

The chain recombines TRBV7-2 with TRBJ2-1; 9 nucleotides line up with TRBD2. Germline CDR1 and CDR2: SGHTA and FQGNSA. CDR3 length: 15 residues. V dropped 2 bases and J dropped 8; count of bases not matched to a gene: 7. As DNA, the CDR3 is TGTGCCAGCAGCTTAATTGGGACTAGCAGGGATGAGCAGTTCTTC. This encodes CASSLIGTSRDEQFF.

As for this clonotype: A much more abundant neighbour one base away suggests this may be a read error. This chain's CDR3 is CTISVDSPDTQYF. For the CDR3, the DNA is TGTACCATCAGTGTCGATAGCCCAGATACGCAGTATTTT. The V gene is TRBV10-3, the J gene TRBJ2-3; D remains unclear. The CDR3 sequence is 13 residues long. Per the germline V gene, CDR1 is ENHRY and CDR2 is SYGVKD.

This clonotype was counted a few times. The chain couples TRBV5-5 to TRBJ1-6; a weak D match, TRBD1 (5 bases). Per the germline V gene, CDR1 is SGHKS and CDR2 is YYEKEE (reference sequence). The CDR3 runs 15 residues. With 0 bases removed from V and 8 bases from J, the gap between germline ends came to 12 bases. CDR3 loop: CASSLAEGRDSPLHF. The CDR3 nucleotides are TGTGCCAGCAGCTTGGCCGAGGGGAGGGATTCACCCCTCCACTTT. The whole variable domain, filled in from reference TRBV5-5 and TRBJ1-6, reads DAGVTQSPTHLIKTRGQQVTLRCSPISGHKSVSWYQQVLGQGPQFIFQYYEKEERGRGNFPDRFSARQFPNYSSELNVNALLLGDSALYLCASSLAEGRDSPLHFGNGTRLTVT.

V gene TRBV6-1 combines with J gene TRBJ1-5, with TRBD1 identical over 10 bases. CDR1 is MNHNS and CDR2 is SASEGT in the germline V gene. The length of the CDR3 is 17 residues. Losses at the gene ends were 6 bases for V and 3 bases for J; bases not matched to a gene: 11. Written as DNA, the CDR3 is TGTGCCAGCAGCCGGTTTGGGACAGGGGCCCTCAATCAGCCCCAGCATTTT. Residues: CASSRFGTGALNQPQHF.

The rearrangement joins TRBV4-2 to TRBJ2-1; D ambiguous. Germline CDR1 LGHNA, CDR2 YNFKEQ. The V gene lost 1 base and the J gene lost 5 bases, with 9 bases spanning the gap. The CDR3 runs to 14 residues. CDR3 amino acids: CASSQAGRNNEQFF. The DNA of the CDR3 is TGTGCCAGCAGCCAAGCTGGCCGAAACAATGAGCAGTTCTTC.

The chain combines TRBV3-1 with TRBJ2-4; TRBD2 agrees at 9 bases. The closer fit of TRBJ2-7 to the DNA end suggests the J call may be wrong. The CDR3 has 15 amino acids. CDR1 LGHDT and CDR2 YNNKEL come from the germline V gene (reference sequence). Here the CDR3 DNA reads TGTGCCAGCAGCGTGGGGGCGGGAGGGTCGCGCGAGCAGTACTTC. Translated: CASSVGAGGSREQYF.

The chain carries TRBV14 and TRBJ1-1; D unresolved. The CDR3 is 15 amino acids. The V gene's germline CDR1 is SGHDN and CDR2 FVKESK. V was clipped by 3 bases and J by 5 bases, with 16 bases between them. The CDR3 region is CASSQSNWVPTEAFF. The CDR3 coding sequence is TGTGCCAGCAGCCAGTCTAATTGGGTCCCAACTGAAGCTTTCTTT.

This clonotype turned up a few times. CDR3 bases: TGTGCCAGCAGCTTAGGACGGGACAGGGGGCACGAGCAGTACTTC. This translates into CASSLGRDRGHEQYF. The chain links TRBV11-2 to TRBJ2-7; 12 positions match TRBD1. Trimming removed 1 base from V and 5 bases from J; junction bases left unmatched: 3. Germline V CDR1 and CDR2: SGHAT, FQNNGV. This CDR3 is built from 15 residues.

This clonotype was recorded at least ten times. The J gene is TRBJ2-1, the V gene TRBV29-1, with TRBD2 matching 10 bases. This CDR3 comprises 13 residues. The trim removed 6 bases at V and 6 bases at J, leaving 5 bases unmatched. CDR1 is SQVTM, CDR2 ANQGSEA, per germline. CDR3 bases: TGCAGCGTGGTAGCGGGAGGAATCAATGAGCAGTTCTTC. Encoded protein: CSVVAGGINEQFF.